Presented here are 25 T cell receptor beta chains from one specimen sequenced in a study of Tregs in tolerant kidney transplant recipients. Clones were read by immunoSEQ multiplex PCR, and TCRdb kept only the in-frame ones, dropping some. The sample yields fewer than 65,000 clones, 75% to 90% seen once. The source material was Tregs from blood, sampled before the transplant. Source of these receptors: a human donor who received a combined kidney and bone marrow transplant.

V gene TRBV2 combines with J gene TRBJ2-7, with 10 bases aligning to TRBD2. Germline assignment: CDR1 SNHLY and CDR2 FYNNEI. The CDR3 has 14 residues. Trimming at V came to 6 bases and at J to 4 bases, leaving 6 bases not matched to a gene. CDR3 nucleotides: TGTGCCAGCAGGGGAGGGACTAGCGCGTACGAGCAGTACTTC. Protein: CASRGGTSAYEQYF.

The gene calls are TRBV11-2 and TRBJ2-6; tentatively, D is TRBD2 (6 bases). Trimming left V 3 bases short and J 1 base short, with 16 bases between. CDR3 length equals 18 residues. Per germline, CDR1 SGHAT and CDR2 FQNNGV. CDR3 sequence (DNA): TGTGCCAGCAGCTTGGGAGGCCTCAAGGGGTCTGGGGCCAACGTCCTGACTTTC. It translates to CASSLGGLKGSGANVLTF. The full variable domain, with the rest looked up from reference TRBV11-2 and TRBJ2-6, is EAGVAQSPRYKIIEKRQSVAFWCNPISGHATLYWYQQILGQGPKLLIQFQNNGVVDDSQLPKDRFSAERLKGVDSTLKIQPAKLEDSAVYLCASSLGGLKGSGANVLTFGAGSRLTVL.

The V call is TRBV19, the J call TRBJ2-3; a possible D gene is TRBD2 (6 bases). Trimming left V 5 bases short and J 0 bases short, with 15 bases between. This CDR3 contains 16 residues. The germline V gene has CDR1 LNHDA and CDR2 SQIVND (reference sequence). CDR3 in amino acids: CASSSWRVISTDTQYF. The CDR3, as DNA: TGTGCCAGTAGTTCCTGGAGGGTTATTAGCACAGATACGCAGTATTTT.

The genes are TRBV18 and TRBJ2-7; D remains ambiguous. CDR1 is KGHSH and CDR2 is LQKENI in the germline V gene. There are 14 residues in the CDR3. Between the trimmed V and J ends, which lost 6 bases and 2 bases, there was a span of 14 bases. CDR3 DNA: TGTGCCAGCTCCGGACGACCGCTAACCTACGAGCAGTACTTC. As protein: CASSGRPLTYEQYF.

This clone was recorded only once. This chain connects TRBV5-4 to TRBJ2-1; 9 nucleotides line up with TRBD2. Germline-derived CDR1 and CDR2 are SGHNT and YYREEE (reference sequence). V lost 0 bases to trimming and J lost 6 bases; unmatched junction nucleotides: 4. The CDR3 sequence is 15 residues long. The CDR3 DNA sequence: TGTGCCAGCAGCTTGGCCAGCGGGGGGATCAATGAGCAGTTCTTC. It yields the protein CASSLASGGINEQFF.

CDR3 loop: CASSWTGVAQYF. The CDR3, as DNA: TGTGCCAGCAGCTGGACAGGGGTAGCTCAGTACTTC. V gene TRBV5-6 combines with J gene TRBJ2-7, with 9 positions matching TRBD1. CDR3 length: 12 amino acids. CDR1 is SGHDT, CDR2 YYEEEE, per germline. V lost 3 bases and J lost 10; bases outside the gene matches: 5.

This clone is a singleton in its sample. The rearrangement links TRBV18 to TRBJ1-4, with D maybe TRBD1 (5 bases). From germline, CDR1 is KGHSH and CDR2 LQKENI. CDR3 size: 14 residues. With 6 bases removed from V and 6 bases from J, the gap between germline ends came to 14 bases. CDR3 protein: CASSWGLDDEKLFF. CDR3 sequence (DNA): TGTGCCAGCTCTTGGGGACTTGATGATGAAAAACTGTTTTTT.

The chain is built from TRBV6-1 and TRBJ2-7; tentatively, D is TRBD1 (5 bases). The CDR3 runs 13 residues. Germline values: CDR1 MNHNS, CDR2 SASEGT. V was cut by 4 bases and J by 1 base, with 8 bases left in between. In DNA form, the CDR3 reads TGTGCCAGCAGTGTTCCAGGGTCCTACGAGCAGTACTTC. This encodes CASSVPGSYEQYF.

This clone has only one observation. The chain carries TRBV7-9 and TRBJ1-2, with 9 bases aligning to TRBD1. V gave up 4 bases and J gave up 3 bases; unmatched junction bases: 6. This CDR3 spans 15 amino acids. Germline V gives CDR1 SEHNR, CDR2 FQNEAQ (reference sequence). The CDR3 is CASSSRDRAYYGYTF. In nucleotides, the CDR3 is TGTGCCAGCAGCTCCCGGGACAGGGCCTACTATGGCTACACCTTC.

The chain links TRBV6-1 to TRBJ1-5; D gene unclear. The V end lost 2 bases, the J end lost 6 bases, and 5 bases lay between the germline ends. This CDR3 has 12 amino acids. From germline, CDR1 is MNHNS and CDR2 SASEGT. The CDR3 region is CASSEHGQPQHF. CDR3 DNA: TGTGCCAGCAGTGAACACGGTCAGCCCCAGCATTTT.

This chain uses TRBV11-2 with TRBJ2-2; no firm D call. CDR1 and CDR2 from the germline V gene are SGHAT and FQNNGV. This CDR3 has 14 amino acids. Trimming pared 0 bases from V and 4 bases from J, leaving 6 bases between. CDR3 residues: CASSLDRLTGELFF. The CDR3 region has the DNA TGTGCCAGCAGCTTAGATCGCCTCACCGGGGAGCTGTTTTTT.

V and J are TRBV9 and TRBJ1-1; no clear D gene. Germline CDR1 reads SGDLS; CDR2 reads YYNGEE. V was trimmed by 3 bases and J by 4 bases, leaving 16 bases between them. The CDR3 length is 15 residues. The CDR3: CASSELSISGTEAFF. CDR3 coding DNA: TGTGCCAGCAGCGAGCTCTCCATAAGTGGCACTGAAGCTTTCTTT.

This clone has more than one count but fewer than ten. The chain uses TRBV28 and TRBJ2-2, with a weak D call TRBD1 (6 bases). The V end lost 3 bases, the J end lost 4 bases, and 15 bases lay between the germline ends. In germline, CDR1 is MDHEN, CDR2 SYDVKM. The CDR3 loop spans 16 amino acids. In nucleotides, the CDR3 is TGTGCCAGCAGTTTGGGGGCAGGAGACCCCACCGGGGAGCTGTTTTTT. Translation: CASSLGAGDPTGELFF.

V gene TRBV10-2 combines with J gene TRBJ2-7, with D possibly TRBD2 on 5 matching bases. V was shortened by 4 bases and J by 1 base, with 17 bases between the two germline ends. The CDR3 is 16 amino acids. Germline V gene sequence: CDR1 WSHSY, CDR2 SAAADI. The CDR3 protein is CASSGRSELTSYEQYF. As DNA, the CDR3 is TGCGCCAGCAGTGGTCGTAGCGAATTAACGTCCTACGAGCAGTACTTC.

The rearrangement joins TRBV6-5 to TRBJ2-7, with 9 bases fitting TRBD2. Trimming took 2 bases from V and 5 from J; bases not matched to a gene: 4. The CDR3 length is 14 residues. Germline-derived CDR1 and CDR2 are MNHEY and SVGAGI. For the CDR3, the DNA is TGTGCCAGCAGTTACAAGCGGGAGGAACACGAGCAGTACTTC. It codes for CASSYKREEHEQYF.

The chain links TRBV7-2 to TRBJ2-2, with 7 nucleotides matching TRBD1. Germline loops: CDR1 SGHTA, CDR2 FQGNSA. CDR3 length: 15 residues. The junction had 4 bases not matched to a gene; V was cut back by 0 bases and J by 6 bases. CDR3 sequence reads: CASSLAAGGSGELFF. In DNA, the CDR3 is TGTGCCAGCAGCTTAGCAGCAGGGGGTTCCGGGGAGCTGTTTTTT.

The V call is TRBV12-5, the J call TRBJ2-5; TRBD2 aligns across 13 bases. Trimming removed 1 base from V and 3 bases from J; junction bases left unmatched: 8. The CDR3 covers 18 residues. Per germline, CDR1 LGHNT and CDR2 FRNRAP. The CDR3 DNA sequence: TGTGCTAGTGGTTTGGGGGCCGGGACTAGCGGGGTCAAAGAGACCCAGTACTTC. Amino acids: CASGLGAGTSGVKETQYF.

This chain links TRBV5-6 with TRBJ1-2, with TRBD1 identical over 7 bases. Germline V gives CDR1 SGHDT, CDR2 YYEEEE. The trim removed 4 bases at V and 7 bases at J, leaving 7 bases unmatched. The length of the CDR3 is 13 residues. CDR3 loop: CASSLGQTTGYTF. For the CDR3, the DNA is TGTGCCAGCAGCCTGGGACAGACAACTGGCTACACCTTC.

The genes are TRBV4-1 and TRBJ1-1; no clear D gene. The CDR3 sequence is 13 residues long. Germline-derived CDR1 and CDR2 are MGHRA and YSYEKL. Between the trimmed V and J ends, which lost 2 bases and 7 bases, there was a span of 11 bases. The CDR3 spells CASSQRRWGEAFF. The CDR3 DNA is TGCGCCAGCAGCCAACGCCGGTGGGGTGAAGCTTTCTTT.

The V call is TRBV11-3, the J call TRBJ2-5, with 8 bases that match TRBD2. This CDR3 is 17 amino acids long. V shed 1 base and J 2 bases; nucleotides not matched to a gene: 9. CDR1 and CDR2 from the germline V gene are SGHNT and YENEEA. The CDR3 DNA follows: TGTGCCAGCAGCTTAGGGCAAAAAAGCGGGGGTCAAGAGACCCAGTACTTC. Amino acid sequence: CASSLGQKSGGQETQYF.

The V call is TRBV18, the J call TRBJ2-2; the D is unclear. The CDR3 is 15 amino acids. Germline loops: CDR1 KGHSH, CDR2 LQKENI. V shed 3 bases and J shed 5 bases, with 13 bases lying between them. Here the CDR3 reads CASSPSFSSTGELFF. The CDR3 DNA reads TGTGCCAGCTCACCTTCTTTCTCGTCTACCGGGGAGCTGTTTTTT.

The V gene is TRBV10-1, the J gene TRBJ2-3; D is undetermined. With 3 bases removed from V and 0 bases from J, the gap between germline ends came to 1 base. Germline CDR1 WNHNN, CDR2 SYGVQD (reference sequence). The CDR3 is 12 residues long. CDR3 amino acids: CASSDSTDTQYF. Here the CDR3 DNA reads TGCGCCAGCAGTGACAGCACAGATACGCAGTATTTT.

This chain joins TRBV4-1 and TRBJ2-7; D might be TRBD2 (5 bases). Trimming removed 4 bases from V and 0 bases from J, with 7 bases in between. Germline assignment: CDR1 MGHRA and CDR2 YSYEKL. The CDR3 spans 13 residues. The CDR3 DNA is TGCGCCAGCAGCCTTACTAGCTCCTACGAGCAGTACTTC. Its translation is CASSLTSSYEQYF.

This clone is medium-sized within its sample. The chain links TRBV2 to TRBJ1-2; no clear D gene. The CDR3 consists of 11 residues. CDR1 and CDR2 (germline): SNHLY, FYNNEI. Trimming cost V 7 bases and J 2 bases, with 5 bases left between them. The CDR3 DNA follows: TGTGCCAGCAAAAAGAACTATGGCTACACCTTC. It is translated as CASKKNYGYTF.

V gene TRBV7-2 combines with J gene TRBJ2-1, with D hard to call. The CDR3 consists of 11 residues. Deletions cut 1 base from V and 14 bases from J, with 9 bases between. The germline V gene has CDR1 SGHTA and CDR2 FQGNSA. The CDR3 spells CASSLVVEKFF. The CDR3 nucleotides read TGTGCCAGCAGCTTAGTGGTCGAGAAGTTCTTC.